This T cell receptor (beta chain) appears in the sequencing data of a study of blood T cells in healthy people across ages. Alongside a J-beta primer mix, a sample-barcoded 5' primer served in a second PCR lasting 7 to 11 cycles. Every cDNA molecule carried a tag from a template-switch adaptor bearing 12 random nucleotides. Each CDR3 protein is one row after TCRdb ran MiXCR on the 5' RACE reads. This sample has around 1,700,000 distinct CDR3 sequences, with approximately 28% found just once. The CDR3 covers 17 residues. Trimming cost V 0 bases and J 4 bases; bases outside gene matches: 7. Germline CDR1 reads SGHRS; CDR2 reads YFSETQ.

This TCR was recovered from a woman aged 25-40 years in good health. This chain joins TRBV5-1 and TRBJ2-5; the match to TRBD2 covers 12 bases. Input material: blood. Written as DNA, the CDR3 is TGCGCCAGCAGCTTGGCCGGCCTAGCGGGAGGGAGAGAGACCCAGTACTTC. Protein: CASSLAGLAGGRETQYF.